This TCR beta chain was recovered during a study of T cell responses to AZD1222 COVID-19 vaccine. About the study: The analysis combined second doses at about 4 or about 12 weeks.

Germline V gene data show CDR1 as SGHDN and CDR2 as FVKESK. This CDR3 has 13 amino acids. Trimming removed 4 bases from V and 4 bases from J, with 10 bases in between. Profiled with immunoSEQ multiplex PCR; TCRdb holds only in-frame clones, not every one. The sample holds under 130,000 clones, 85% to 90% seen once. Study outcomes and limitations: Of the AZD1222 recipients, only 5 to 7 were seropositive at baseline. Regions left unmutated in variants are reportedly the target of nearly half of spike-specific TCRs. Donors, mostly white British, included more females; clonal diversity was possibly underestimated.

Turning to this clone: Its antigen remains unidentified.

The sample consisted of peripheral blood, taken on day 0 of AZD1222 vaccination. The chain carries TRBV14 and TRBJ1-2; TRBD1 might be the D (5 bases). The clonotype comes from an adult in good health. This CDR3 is CASSRQGAYGYTF. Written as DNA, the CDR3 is TGTGCCAGCAGCCGGCAGGGTGCCTATGGCTACACCTTC.